A single TCR beta chain is shown here with its context. Its antigen is not known. An end of the junction does not agree with germline; a read error may underlie this. This entry belongs to a study of T cell repertoires in cytomegalovirus infection. Turning to the study itself: Public TCR beta signatures provided an indication of both CMV infection and a matching HLA type. Study-level results: Based on cumulative public TCR beta family frequency, carriers of CMV plus the relevant HLA were identified. Across the ex vivo response, the dominant clonotypes were HLA-C-restricted CMV-specific TCR beta clonotypes.

The CDR3 is 19 amino acids. Germline V gene lookup returns CDR1 MNHEY and CDR2 SVGEGT. Using its own MiXCR run on the reads, TCRdb lists one record per CDR3 protein. The profile covers around 740,000 distinct CDR3 sequences, with about a third appearing a single time and around 2.6% taken by the ten largest. The specimen was PBMCs. The chain uses TRBV6-2 or TRBV6-3 and TRBJ1-1; D not certain. The TCR comes from a human donor in good health (CMV status not recorded). Some clones in this sample may be carry-over from other donors' samples. The DNA of the CDR3 is TGTTCCAGCAGTTACTCGAGGGTCTCTTACGCGGACGAGCTCACTGAAGCTTTCTTT. This translates into CSSSYSRVSYADELTEAFF.